This T cell receptor beta chain was sequenced during a study of blood T cell repertoires in COVID-19. On the study more broadly: T cells, B-cell-depleted T cells, or PBMCs supplied cDNA or gDNA.

Measured with immunoSEQ multiplex PCR; TCRdb has only the in-frame clones, and not every one. Among more than 90,000 clones, 82% were seen once, and the ten largest hold 7% to 9%. Per the germline V gene, CDR1 is MDHEN and CDR2 is SYDVKM. There are 15 residues in the CDR3. With V trimmed by 6 bases and J by 2 bases, 9 bases remained unmatched. The origin of this receptor is a man between 65 and 80 years old with acute or convalescent COVID-19. Sequencing input: peripheral blood. This rearrangement joins TRBV28 to TRBJ1-2; 7 nucleotides align to TRBD1. The CDR3 DNA is TGTGCCAGCAGGTTACAGGGGAAAGCAAACTATGGCTACACCTTC. Its translation is CASRLQGKANYGYTF.